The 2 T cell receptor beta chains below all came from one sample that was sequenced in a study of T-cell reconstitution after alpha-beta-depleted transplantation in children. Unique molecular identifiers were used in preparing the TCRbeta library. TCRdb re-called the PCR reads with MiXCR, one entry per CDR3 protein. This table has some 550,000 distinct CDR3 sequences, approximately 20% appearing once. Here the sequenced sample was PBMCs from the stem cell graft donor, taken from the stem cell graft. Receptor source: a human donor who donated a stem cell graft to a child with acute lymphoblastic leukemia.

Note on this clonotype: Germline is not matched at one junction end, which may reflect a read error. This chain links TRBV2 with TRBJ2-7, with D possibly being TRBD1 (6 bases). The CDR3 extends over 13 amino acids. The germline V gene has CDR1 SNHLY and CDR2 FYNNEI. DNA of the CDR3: TGTGCCAGCAGCGACAGGAACTCCTACGAGCAGCACTTC. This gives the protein CASSDRNSYEQHF.

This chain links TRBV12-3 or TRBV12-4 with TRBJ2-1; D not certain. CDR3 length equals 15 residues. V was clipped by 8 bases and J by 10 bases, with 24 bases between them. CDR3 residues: CASSPAPPGVGEQFF. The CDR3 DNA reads TGTGCCAGCTCCCCCGCTCCACCGGGCGTAGGAGAGCAGTTCTTC.